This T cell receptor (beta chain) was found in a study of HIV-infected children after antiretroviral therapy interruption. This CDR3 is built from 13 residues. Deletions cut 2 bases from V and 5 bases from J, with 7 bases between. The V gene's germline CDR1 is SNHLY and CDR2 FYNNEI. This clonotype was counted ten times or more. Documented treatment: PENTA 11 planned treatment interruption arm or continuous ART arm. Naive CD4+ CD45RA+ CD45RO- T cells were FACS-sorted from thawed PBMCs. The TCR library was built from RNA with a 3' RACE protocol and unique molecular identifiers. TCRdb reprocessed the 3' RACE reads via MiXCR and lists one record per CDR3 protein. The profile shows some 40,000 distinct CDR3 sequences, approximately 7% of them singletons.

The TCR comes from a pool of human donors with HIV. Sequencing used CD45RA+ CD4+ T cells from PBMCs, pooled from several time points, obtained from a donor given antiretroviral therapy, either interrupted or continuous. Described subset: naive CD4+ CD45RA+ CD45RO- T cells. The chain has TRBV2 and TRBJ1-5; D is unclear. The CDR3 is CASSELGYQPQHF. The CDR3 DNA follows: TGTGCCAGCAGTGAACTGGGGTATCAGCCCCAGCATTTT. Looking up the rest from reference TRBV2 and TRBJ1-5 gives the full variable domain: EPEVTQTPSHQVTQMGQEVILRCVPISNHLYFYWYRQILGQKVEFLVSFYNNEISEKSEIFDDQFSVERPDGSNFTLKIRSTKLEDSAMYFCASSELGYQPQHFGDGTRLSIL.